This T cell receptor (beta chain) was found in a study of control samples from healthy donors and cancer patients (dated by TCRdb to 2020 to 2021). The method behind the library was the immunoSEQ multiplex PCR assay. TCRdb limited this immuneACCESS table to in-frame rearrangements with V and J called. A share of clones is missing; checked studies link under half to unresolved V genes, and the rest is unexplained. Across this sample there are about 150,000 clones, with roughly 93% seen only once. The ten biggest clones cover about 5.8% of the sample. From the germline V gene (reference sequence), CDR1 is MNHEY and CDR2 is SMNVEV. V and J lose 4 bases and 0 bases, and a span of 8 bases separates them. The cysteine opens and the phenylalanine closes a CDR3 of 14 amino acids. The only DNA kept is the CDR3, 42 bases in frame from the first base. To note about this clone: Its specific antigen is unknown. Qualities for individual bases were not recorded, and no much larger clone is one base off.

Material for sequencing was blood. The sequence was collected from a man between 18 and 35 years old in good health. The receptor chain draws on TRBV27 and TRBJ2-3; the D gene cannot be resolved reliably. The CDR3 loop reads CASSSLPSTDTQYF. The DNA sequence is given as TGTGCCAGCAGTTCCCTCCCCAGCACAGATACGCAGTATTTT.